Below are 2 T cell receptor beta chains sequenced from a single sample in a study of a mutant IDH1 vaccine in newly diagnosed glioma. Time point indicated: week 23, last vaccination. Every single dose of the vaccine, 300 ug of mutant IDH1 20-mer peptide, came with topical imiquimod. Profiled with immunoSEQ multiplex PCR; TCRdb holds only in-frame clones, not every one. The profile shows about 55,000 clones, about 80% of them singletons. For these receptors, no antigen is known. Sequencing used PBMCs, obtained from a glioma patient whose treatment included an IDH1 peptide vaccine. The receptors were sampled from a man between 40 and 49 years old with glioma.

The chain carries TRBV19 and TRBJ2-2; D remains unclear. V lost 2 bases, J lost 6 bases, and 13 bases lay in between. This CDR3 has 15 amino acids. Per the germline V gene, CDR1 is LNHDA and CDR2 is SQIVND (reference sequence). This CDR3 is CASSIKPSVAGELFF. CDR3 nucleotide sequence: TGTGCCAGTAGTATAAAACCCTCTGTGGCCGGGGAGCTGTTTTTT.

The genes are TRBV5-8 and TRBJ1-6; TRBD1 might be the D (5 bases). The CDR3 consists of 15 residues. Germline V gives CDR1 SGHTS, CDR2 YDEGEE. V lost 5 bases to trimming and J lost 4 bases, with 13 bases between them. As DNA, the CDR3 is TGTGCCAGCAGTGTTAGGGGAGTTTATAATTCACCCCTCCACTTT. Its translation is CASSVRGVYNSPLHF.